The subject of this entry is one TCR beta chain. Its antigen is not known. The data originate from a study of pediatric ulcerative colitis. Study findings and constraints: Substantially fewer templates came from a couple of patients' blood samples. All ulcerative colitis patients, but no controls, carried a couple of rectal clonotypes.

Germline lookup yields CDR1 KGHSH and CDR2 LQKENI. The CDR3 contains 16 residues. J lost 0 bases, V lost 3 bases, and 3 bases had no gene match. Sequencing was at survey level. Libraries were prepared by immunoSEQ multiplex PCR; TCRdb keeps only in-frame clonotypes and omits some of them. The table shows tens of thousands of clones, with roughly 90% occurring only once. The V call is TRBV18, the J call TRBJ2-3; 10 bases map to TRBD2. The sequence was collected from a boy younger than 18 with severe ulcerative colitis. Specimen: blood. This CDR3 reads CASSPTAGGSTDTQYF. CDR3 nucleotide sequence: TGTGCCAGCTCACCCACAGCGGGAGGGAGCACAGATACGCAGTATTTT. Combining the CDR3 with reference TRBV18 and TRBJ2-3 gives the whole variable domain NAGVMQNPRHLVRRRGQEARLRCSPMKGHSHVYWYRQLPEEGLKFMVYLQKENIIDESGMPKERFSAEFPKEGPSILRIQQVVRGDSAAYFCASSPTAGGSTDTQYFGPGTRLTVL.